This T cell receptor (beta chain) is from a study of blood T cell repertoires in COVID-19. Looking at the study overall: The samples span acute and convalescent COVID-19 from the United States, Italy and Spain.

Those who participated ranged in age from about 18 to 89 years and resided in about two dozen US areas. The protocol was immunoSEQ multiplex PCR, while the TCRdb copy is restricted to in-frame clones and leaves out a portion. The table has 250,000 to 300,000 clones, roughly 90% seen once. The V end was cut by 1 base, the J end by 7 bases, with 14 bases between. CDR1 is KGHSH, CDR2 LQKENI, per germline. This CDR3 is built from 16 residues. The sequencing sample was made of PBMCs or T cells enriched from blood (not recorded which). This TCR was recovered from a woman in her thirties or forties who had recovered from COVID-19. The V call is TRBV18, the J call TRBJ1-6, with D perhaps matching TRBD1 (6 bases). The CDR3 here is CASSPLSGQLNSPLHF. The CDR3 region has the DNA TGTGCCAGCTCACCACTATCTGGACAGCTCAATTCACCCCTCCACTTT.